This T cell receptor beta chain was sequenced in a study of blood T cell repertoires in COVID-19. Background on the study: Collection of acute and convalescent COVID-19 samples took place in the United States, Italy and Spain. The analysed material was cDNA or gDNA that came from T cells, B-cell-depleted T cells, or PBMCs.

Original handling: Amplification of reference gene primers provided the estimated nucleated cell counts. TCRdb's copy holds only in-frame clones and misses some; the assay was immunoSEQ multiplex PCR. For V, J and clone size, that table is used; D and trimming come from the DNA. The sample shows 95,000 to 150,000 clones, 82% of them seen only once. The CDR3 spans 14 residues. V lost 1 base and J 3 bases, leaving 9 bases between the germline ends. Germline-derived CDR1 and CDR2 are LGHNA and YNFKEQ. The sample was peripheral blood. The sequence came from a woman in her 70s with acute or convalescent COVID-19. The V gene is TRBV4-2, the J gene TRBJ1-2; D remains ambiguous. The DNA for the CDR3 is TGTGCCAGCAGCCAAGGGGGAGGCGACTATGGCTACACCTTC. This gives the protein CASSQGGGDYGYTF.